Sequencing of this TCR beta chain was carried out in a study of beta chain features in type 1 diabetes. This clone has more than one count but fewer than ten. Its antigen remains unidentified. One heparinised draw, averaging roughly 110 mL, was taken per donor. The study reverse transcribed the entire isolated RNA, so it sequenced expressed TCRB transcripts. Method: immunoSEQ multiplex PCR; TCRdb's copy keeps in-frame clones and lacks some. The table shows about 340,000 clones, with around 9% occurring only once. The study's findings and limits: People with Type 1 diabetes carried modestly yet significantly shorter TCRB CDR3s in all four CD4+ subsets. For patients, the naive, central memory and Treg TCRB repertoires appeared more alike than for healthy donors.

The sequenced sample was central memory CD4+ T cells from blood. The clonotype was recovered from a man aged 30-40 years with type 1 diabetes.

The CDR3 nucleotides read TGTGCCAGCAGCTTACGGCGACTAGCGGGGAGCAATGAGCAGTTCTTC. Protein sequence: CASSLRRLAGSNEQFF. This chain joins TRBV7-2 and TRBJ2-1, with 11 nucleotides matching TRBD2. V gave up 2 bases and J gave up 6 bases; unmatched junction bases: 6. CDR1 is SGHTA, CDR2 FQGNSA, per germline. The CDR3 covers 16 residues.